Below are 11 T cell receptor beta chains sequenced from a single sample in a study of STAT5B mutations in CD4+ large granular lymphocyte leukemia. Data came from immunoSEQ multiplex PCR; TCRdb stores just in-frame clones and leaves some out. The sample holds fewer than 50,000 clones, over 70% seen once. Sequencing input: CD4+ T cells from blood buffy coats. The receptors derive from a human donor in good health.

The J gene is TRBJ1-2, the V gene TRBV5-1; no firm D call. V was trimmed by 2 bases and J by 0 bases, leaving 11 bases between them. This CDR3 spans 15 amino acids. Germline values: CDR1 SGHRS, CDR2 YFSETQ. The CDR3: CASSFAGDTNYGYTF. CDR3 in DNA: TGCGCCAGCAGCTTTGCGGGCGATACTAACTATGGCTACACCTTC.

The chain joins TRBV5-5 to TRBJ2-5, with D hard to call. In germline, CDR1 is SGHKS, CDR2 YYEKEE (reference sequence). V lost 6 bases to trimming and J lost 5 bases, with 11 bases between them. This CDR3 has 12 residues. CDR3 sequence reads: CASTLSRETQYF. CDR3 coding DNA: TGTGCCAGCACCCTTTCACGGGAGACCCAGTACTTC.

V is TRBV13 and J is TRBJ1-1, with 7 bases aligning to TRBD1. The CDR3 runs 14 residues. Germline values: CDR1 PRHDT, CDR2 FYEKMQ (reference sequence). The trim removed 5 bases at V and 4 bases at J, leaving 7 bases unmatched. This CDR3 is CASSPGQRGTEAFF. CDR3 DNA: TGTGCCAGCAGCCCGGGACAGCGGGGCACTGAAGCTTTCTTT.

The chain links TRBV2 to TRBJ2-1; 12 nucleotides agree with TRBD2. Germline V CDR1 and CDR2: SNHLY, FYNNEI. J lost 0 bases, V lost 3 bases, and 0 bases had no gene match. The CDR3 totals 16 residues. CDR3: CASSETSGSSYNEQFF. CDR3 DNA: TGTGCCAGCAGTGAGACTAGCGGGAGCTCCTACAATGAGCAGTTCTTC.

Only a few counts were recorded for this clone. This rearrangement joins TRBV29-1 to TRBJ2-7, with unresolved D. In germline, CDR1 is SQVTM, CDR2 ANQGSEA. Trimming took off 3 bases at V and 8 bases at J, with 11 bases between the two ends. The CDR3 is made up of 11 amino acids. The CDR3 DNA follows: TGCAGCGTTGAGACGGCCGTCCAGCAGTACTTC. Translation gives CSVETAVQQYF.

The CDR3 region has the DNA TGCGCCAGCAGCCTCGGTATCGCGGGGGGCTCCTACAATGAGCAGTTCTTC. Translation: CASSLGIAGGSYNEQFF. The chain uses TRBV5-1 and TRBJ2-1; 8 bases line up with TRBD2. Germline loops: CDR1 SGHRS, CDR2 YFSETQ. The CDR3 runs to 17 residues. V lost 4 bases, J lost 0 bases, and 9 bases stayed unmatched. The whole variable domain, remainder taken from reference TRBV5-1 and TRBJ2-1, is KAGVTQTPRYLIKTRGQQVTLSCSPISGHRSVSWYQQTPGQGLQFLFEYFSETQRNKGNFPGRFSGRQFSNSRSEMNVSTLELGDSALYLCASSLGIAGGSYNEQFFGPGTRLTVL.

The V and J genes are TRBV5-1 and TRBJ2-3; 14 nucleotides match TRBD2. The J segment lost 6 bases and the V segment lost 6 bases, leaving 9 bases of the junction unmatched. Germline V gene sequence: CDR1 SGHRS, CDR2 YFSETQ. There are 16 residues in the CDR3. The CDR3 DNA follows: TGCGCCAGCACGGAGGGACTAGCGGGAGAATCCGATACGCAGTATTTT. It specifies CASTEGLAGESDTQYF.

V gene TRBV6-5 combines with J gene TRBJ1-6; 10 nucleotides agree with TRBD1. CDR3 length equals 15 residues. V gave up 3 bases and J gave up 9 bases; unmatched junction bases: 5. Per the germline V gene, CDR1 is MNHEY and CDR2 is SVGAGI. Here the CDR3 DNA reads TGTGCCAGCAGTTATCGGACAGGGGGTGTTTCACCCCTCCACTTT. As protein: CASSYRTGGVSPLHF.

The chain carries TRBV5-1 and TRBJ2-7, with TRBD2 matching over 12 bases. V lost 4 bases and J lost 1; bases outside the gene matches: 3. This CDR3 has 15 residues. Germline V gene data show CDR1 as SGHRS and CDR2 as YFSETQ. This CDR3 reads CASSPTSGRSYEQYF. The CDR3 coding sequence is TGCGCCAGCAGCCCAACTAGCGGGAGGTCCTACGAGCAGTACTTC. Combining the CDR3 with reference TRBV5-1 and TRBJ2-7 gives the whole variable domain KAGVTQTPRYLIKTRGQQVTLSCSPISGHRSVSWYQQTPGQGLQFLFEYFSETQRNKGNFPGRFSGRQFSNSRSEMNVSTLELGDSALYLCASSPTSGRSYEQYFGPGTRLTVT.

This clone was recorded once. The chain carries TRBV5-8 and TRBJ2-2; D is possibly TRBD2 (6 bases). Germline V gene lookup returns CDR1 SGHTS and CDR2 YDEGEE. V lost 4 bases and J lost 0, with 13 bases in between. The CDR3 sequence is 16 residues long. Here the CDR3 DNA reads TGTGCCAGCAGCCCTGGGGTAGCGGCGAACACCGGGGAGCTGTTTTTT. Its translation: CASSPGVAANTGELFF.

As DNA, the CDR3 is TGTGCCAGCAGCCATGTCGGGGGGGGCCGGAATGGCTACACCTTC. It yields the protein CASSHVGGGRNGYTF. This chain uses TRBV4-2 with TRBJ1-2; D may be TRBD1 (6 bases). CDR1 is LGHNA, CDR2 YNFKEQ, per germline. The germline V and J ends were trimmed by 3 bases and 6 bases, with 17 bases remaining between them. The length of the CDR3 is 15 residues.